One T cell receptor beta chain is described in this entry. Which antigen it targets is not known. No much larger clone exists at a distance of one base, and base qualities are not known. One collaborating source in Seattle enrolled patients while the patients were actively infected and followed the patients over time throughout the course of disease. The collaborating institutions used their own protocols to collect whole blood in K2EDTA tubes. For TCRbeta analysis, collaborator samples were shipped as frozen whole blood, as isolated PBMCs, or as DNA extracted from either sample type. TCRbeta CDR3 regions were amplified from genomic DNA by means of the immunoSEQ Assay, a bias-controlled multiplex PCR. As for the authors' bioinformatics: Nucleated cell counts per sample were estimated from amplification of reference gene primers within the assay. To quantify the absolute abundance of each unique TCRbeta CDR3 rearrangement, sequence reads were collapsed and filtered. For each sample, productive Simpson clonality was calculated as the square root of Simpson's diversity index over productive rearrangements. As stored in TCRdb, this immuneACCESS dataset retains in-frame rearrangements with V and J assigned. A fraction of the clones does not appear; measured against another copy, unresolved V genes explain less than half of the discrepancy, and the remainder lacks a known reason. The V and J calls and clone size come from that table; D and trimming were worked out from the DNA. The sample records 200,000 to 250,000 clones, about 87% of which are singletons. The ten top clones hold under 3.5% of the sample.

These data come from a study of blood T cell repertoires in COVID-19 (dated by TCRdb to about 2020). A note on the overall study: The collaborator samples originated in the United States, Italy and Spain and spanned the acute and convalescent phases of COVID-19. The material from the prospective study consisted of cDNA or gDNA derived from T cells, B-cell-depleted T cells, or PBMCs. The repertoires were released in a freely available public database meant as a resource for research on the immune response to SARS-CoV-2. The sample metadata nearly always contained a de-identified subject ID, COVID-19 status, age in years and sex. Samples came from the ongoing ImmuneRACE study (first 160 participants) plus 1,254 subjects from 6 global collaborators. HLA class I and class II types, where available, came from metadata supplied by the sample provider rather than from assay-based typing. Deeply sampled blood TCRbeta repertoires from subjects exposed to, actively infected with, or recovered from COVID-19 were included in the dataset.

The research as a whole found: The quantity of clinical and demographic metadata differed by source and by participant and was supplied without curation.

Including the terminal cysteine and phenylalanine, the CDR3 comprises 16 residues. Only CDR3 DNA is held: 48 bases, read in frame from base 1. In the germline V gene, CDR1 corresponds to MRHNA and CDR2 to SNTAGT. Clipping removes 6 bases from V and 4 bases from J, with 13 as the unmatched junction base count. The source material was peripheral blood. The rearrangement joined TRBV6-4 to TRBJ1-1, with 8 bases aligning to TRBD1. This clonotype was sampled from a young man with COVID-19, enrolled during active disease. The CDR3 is CASRPPDRGRGTEAFF. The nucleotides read TGTGCCAGCAGGCCCCCCGACAGGGGAAGGGGCACTGAAGCTTTCTTT.